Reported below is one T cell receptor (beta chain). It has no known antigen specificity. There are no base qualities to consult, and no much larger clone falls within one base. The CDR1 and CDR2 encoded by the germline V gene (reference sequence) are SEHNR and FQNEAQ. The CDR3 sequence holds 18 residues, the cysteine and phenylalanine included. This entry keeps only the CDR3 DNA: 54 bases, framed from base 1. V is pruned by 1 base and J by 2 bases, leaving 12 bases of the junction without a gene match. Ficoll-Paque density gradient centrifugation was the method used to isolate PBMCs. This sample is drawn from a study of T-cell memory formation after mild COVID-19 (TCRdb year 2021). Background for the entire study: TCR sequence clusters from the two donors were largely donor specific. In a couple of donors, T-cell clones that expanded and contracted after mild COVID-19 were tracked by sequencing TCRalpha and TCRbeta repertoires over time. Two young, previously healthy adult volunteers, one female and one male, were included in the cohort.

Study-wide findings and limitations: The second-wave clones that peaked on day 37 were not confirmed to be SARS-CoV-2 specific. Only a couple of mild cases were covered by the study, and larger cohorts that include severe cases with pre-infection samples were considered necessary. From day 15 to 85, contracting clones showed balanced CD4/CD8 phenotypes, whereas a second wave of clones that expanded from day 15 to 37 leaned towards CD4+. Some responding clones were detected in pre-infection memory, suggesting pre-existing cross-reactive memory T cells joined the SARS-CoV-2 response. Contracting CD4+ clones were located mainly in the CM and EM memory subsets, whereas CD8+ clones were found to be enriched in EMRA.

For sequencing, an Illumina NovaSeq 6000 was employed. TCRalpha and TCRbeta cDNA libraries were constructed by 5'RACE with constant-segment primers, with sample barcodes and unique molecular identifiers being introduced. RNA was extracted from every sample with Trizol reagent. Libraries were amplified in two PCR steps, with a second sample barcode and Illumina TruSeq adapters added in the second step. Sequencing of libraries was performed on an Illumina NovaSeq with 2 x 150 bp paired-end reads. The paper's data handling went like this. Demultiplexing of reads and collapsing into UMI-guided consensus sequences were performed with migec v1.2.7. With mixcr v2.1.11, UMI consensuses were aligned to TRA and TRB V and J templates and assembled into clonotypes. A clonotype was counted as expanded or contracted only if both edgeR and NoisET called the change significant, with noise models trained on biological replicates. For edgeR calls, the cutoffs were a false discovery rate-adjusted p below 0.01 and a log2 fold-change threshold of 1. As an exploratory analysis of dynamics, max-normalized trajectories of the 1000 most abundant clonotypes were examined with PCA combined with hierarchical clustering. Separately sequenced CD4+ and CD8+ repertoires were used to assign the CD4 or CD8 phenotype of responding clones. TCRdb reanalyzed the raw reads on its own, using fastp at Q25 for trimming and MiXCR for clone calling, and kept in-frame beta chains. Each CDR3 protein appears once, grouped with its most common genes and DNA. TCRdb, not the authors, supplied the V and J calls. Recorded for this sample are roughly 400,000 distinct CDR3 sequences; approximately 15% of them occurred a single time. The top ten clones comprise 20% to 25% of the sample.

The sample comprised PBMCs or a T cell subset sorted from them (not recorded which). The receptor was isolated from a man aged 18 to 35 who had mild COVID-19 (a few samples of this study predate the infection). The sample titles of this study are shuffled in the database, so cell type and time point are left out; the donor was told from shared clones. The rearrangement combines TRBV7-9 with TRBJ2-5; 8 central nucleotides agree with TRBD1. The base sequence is TGTGCCAGCAGCTTAGGGGCATGGGCTGACAGGGGACAAGAGACCCAGTACTTC. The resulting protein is CASSLGAWADRGQETQYF.